These 7 T cell receptor beta chains came from one sample sequenced in a study of cytomegalovirus exposure and HLA in healthy donors. PCR employed 60 Vbeta and 13 Jbeta primers. Sequencing was performed with immunoSEQ multiplex PCR; in TCRdb, only in-frame clones are kept and a portion is missing. The repertoire holds some 160,000 clones, with roughly 78% as singletons. Sequenced input: PBMCs. The receptors were sampled from a middle-aged woman in good health and CMV-seronegative.

The chain recombines TRBV10-3 with TRBJ2-1, with 9 bases matching TRBD2. The CDR3 spans 15 residues. The V segment lost 3 bases and the J segment 6 bases; nucleotides outside the gene matches: 6. In germline, CDR1 is ENHRY, CDR2 SYGVKD. CDR3 protein: CAISDAGGRGNEQFF. DNA of the CDR3: TGTGCCATCAGTGACGCGGGGGGGCGGGGCAATGAGCAGTTCTTC.

The chain joins TRBV5-1 to TRBJ2-5; 11 bases match TRBD1. Germline values: CDR1 SGHRS, CDR2 YFSETQ. V trimming: 8 bases; J trimming: 4 bases; junction bases outside the gene matches: 4. This CDR3 has 13 amino acids. The CDR3 spells CASHGQGAETQYF. The CDR3 DNA reads as TGCGCCAGTCACGGACAGGGGGCAGAGACCCAGTACTTC.

The chain has TRBV11-2 and TRBJ1-1, with unresolved D. The CDR3 totals 14 residues. CDR1 and CDR2 from the germline V gene are SGHAT and FQNNGV. Trimming stripped 1 base from V and 2 bases from J, with 8 bases between. The CDR3 DNA reads as TGTGCCAGCAGCTTAGGTCCGGGTAACACTGAAGCTTTCTTT. The encoded protein is CASSLGPGNTEAFF.

The chain combines TRBV25-1 with TRBJ1-2; possible D gene TRBD1, 6 bases. Trimming removed 8 bases at V and 4 bases at J, with 17 bases between. CDR3 size: 14 residues. Per germline, CDR1 MGHDK and CDR2 SYGVNS. The CDR3 spells CASASLDSFYGYTF. Written as DNA, the CDR3 is TGTGCCAGCGCCTCACTGGACAGTTTCTATGGCTACACCTTC.

This chain uses TRBV10-2 with TRBJ1-1; the D gene is possibly TRBD1 (6 bases). From germline, CDR1 is WSHSY and CDR2 SAAADI. This CDR3 spans 13 amino acids. V shed 3 bases and J shed 4 bases, with 9 bases lying between them. In nucleotides, the CDR3 is TGCGCCAGCAGTGACTTAGGGGGCACTGAAGCTTTCTTT. It specifies CASSDLGGTEAFF.

The chain is built from TRBV18 and TRBJ1-3; D is unclear. V dropped 2 bases and J dropped 0 bases, with 11 bases sitting between them. In germline, CDR1 is KGHSH, CDR2 LQKENI. This CDR3 region has 16 residues. The CDR3 DNA follows: TGTGCCAGCTCACCAAACCGTCCCAGCTCTGGAAACACCATATATTTT. It yields the protein CASSPNRPSSGNTIYF.

This clone turned up a few times. This chain uses TRBV21-1 with TRBJ1-2; the table's D call, TRBD1, has no DNA check behind it. TRBV21-1 is a pseudogene. The CDR3 runs to 16 residues. Here the CDR3 reads CASSTGTGGVRHGYTF. The CDR3 bases are TGTGCCAGCAGCACAGGGACAGGGGGCGTCCGACATGGCTACACCTTC.